This passage covers 16 T cell receptor beta chains from one sample sequenced in a study of shared clonotypes between healthy human individuals (dated by TCRdb to 2020 to 2021). The library was made by the immunoSEQ multiplex PCR assay. TCRdb stores this immuneACCESS table with in-frame sequences only. Part of the clones is absent; in the studies checked, under half of the shortfall reflects unresolved V genes, and no reason is known for the rest. This sample lists about 820,000 clones; approximately 92% were detected once. Jointly, the top ten make up nearly 25% of the sample. For the CD8 naive samples, CD45RO-negative cells were positively selected for CCR7, yielding a CD45RA+CCR7+ population from which TemRA cells were excluded. Sequencing was performed on naive CD8+ T cells sorted from blood. What the cell subset or site label conveys for this sample: CD45RA+CCR7+. These receptors all stem from a man aged 25-45 years in good health.

The chain couples TRBV28 to TRBJ2-7; D is ambiguous. Germline V gene sequence: CDR1 MDHEN, CDR2 SYDVKM. The CDR3 consists of 13 residues. V lost 3 bases to trimming and J lost 4 bases, with 10 bases between them. Here the CDR3 reads CASSLGVVYEQYF. The CDR3 DNA sequence: TGTGCCAGCAGTTTGGGTGTCGTTTACGAGCAGTACTTC. The full variable domain, in which reference TRBV28 and TRBJ2-7 provide the parts outside the CDR3, is DVKVTQSSRYLVKRTGEKVFLECVQDMDHENMFWYRQDPGLGLRLIYFSYDVKMKEKGDIPEGYSVSREKKERFSLILESASTNQTSMYLCASSLGVVYEQYFGPGTRLTVT.

J is TRBJ2-7 and V is TRBV27, with 8 bases identical to TRBD1. CDR1 is MNHEY, CDR2 SMNVEV, per germline (reference sequence). This CDR3 has 15 amino acids. The V and J ends lost 7 bases and 0 bases, in that order; junction bases with no gene match: 8. Here the CDR3 DNA reads TGTGCCAGCACAATTACAGGGGGAGGCTCCTACGAGCAGTACTTC. Its protein product is CASTITGGGSYEQYF.

The gene calls are TRBV27 and TRBJ2-2, with D maybe TRBD2 (5 bases). The CDR3 is 14 residues long. Germline CDR1 and CDR2: MNHEY and SMNVEV (reference sequence). The V and J ends lost 2 bases and 6 bases respectively, with 10 bases between them. CDR3 sequence reads: CASSLTSYPGELFF. As DNA, the CDR3 is TGTGCCAGCAGTTTAACTAGTTACCCCGGGGAGCTGTTTTTT.

The chain uses TRBV12-2 and TRBJ2-7; the D call of TRBD1 is as the table states it, not checked on the DNA. TRBV12-2 is labeled a pseudogene. The CDR3 is made up of 14 amino acids. DNA for the CDR3: TGTGCAAGTCGCTTGGACAGTGATTCCTACGAGCAGTACTTC. Translated, it gives CASRLDSDSYEQYF.

This clone was counted once. This sequence joins TRBV29-1 and TRBJ2-7, with D unresolved. Germline V gene data show CDR1 as SQVTM and CDR2 as ANQGSEA. Trimming took off 7 bases at V and 6 bases at J, with 19 bases between the two ends. The CDR3 extends over 13 amino acids. CDR3 region: CSALDSLTSEQYF. The CDR3 DNA follows: TGCAGCGCCCTCGACTCCCTGACCTCCGAGCAGTACTTC.

To note about this clone: Other DNA variants within this sample encode the same CDR3. This chain joins TRBV5-1 and TRBJ2-7; 11 nucleotides agree with TRBD2. This CDR3 has 15 residues. Unmatched junction bases numbered 2, after V lost 2 bases and J lost 1 base. The germline V gene has CDR1 SGHRS and CDR2 YFSETQ. The CDR3 sequence: CASSFGTSGSYEQYF. Here the CDR3 DNA reads TGCGCCAGCAGCTTCGGGACTAGCGGTTCCTACGAGCAGTACTTC.

The count of this clone is one. The sample carries other DNA sequences with the same CDR3. V and J are TRBV27 and TRBJ2-7; D may be TRBD2 (5 bases). From germline, CDR1 is MNHEY and CDR2 SMNVEV (reference sequence). The CDR3 sequence is 14 residues long. Trimming took off 2 bases at V and 3 bases at J, with 11 bases between the two ends. CDR3 nucleotides: TGTGCCAGCAGTTTAGGGCTAGCAGGCTACGAGCAGTACTTC. Translated, it gives CASSLGLAGYEQYF.

V usage is TRBV7-3 and J usage is TRBJ1-1; possibly TRBD1 for D (6 bases). Germline V lookup: CDR1 SGHTA, CDR2 FQGTGA. The CDR3 contains 13 residues. V shed 5 bases and J shed 1 base, with 8 bases lying between them. The CDR3 sequence is CASSLTGNTEAFF. The CDR3 coding sequence is TGTGCCAGCAGCCTGACAGGGAACACTGAAGCTTTCTTT.

The chain is built from TRBV10-2 and TRBJ2-7, with 8 bases identical to TRBD2. Germline V gene sequence: CDR1 WSHSY, CDR2 SAAADI. The V and J ends lost 5 bases and 4 bases, in that order; junction bases with no gene match: 4. The CDR3 length is 13 residues. CDR3 sequence reads: CASSIAGWYEQYF. The CDR3 bases are TGCGCCAGCAGTATAGCGGGGTGGTACGAGCAGTACTTC.

This sequence joins TRBV11-2 and TRBJ2-7, with TRBD2 matching 9 bases. The J segment lost 6 bases and the V segment lost 3 bases, leaving 3 bases of the junction unmatched. Germline V gene sequence: CDR1 SGHAT, CDR2 FQNNGV. The CDR3 length is 13 residues. The chain's CDR3 is CASSLREGLEQYF. The CDR3 DNA follows: TGTGCCAGCAGCTTGCGGGAGGGCCTCGAGCAGTACTTC.

The chain uses TRBV27 and TRBJ2-5; D may be TRBD1 (5 bases). Germline CDR1 reads MNHEY; CDR2 reads SMNVEV (reference sequence). V was pared by 2 bases and J by 1 base, with 11 bases between. The CDR3 runs 15 residues. The CDR3 loop is CASSLHIDSQETQYF. The CDR3, as DNA: TGTGCCAGCAGTTTACATATCGACAGCCAAGAGACCCAGTACTTC.

The J gene is TRBJ2-2, the V gene TRBV27; D is possibly TRBD1 (5 bases). The CDR3 contains 15 residues. V lost 3 bases and J 6 bases, leaving 14 bases between the germline ends. Germline V gene data show CDR1 as MNHEY and CDR2 as SMNVEV (reference sequence). The DNA of the CDR3 is TGTGCCAGCAGTTTCCTCAGGGAAATTTCCGGGGAGCTGTTTTTT. Translating gives CASSFLREISGELFF.

CDR3 coding DNA: TGTGCCAGCAGCCCCACACTAGCGGGAGGGCCCAGACCCACAGATACGCAGTATTTT. Residues: CASSPTLAGGPRPTDTQYF. The chain carries TRBV7-8 and TRBJ2-3, with 13 bases fitting TRBD2. CDR1 and CDR2 (germline): SGHVS, FQNEAQ. CDR3 length: 19 residues. Unmatched junction bases numbered 13, after V lost 5 bases and J lost 2 bases. Complete variable domain (other parts from reference TRBV7-8 and TRBJ2-3): GAGVSQSPRYKVAKRGQDVALRCDPISGHVSLFWYQQALGQGPEFLTYFQNEAQLDKSGLPSDRFFAERPEGSVSTLKIQRTQQEDSAVYLCASSPTLAGGPRPTDTQYFGPGTRLTVL.

V and J are TRBV28 and TRBJ2-1; 8 bases match TRBD2. V dropped 3 bases and J dropped 7; count of bases not matched to a gene: 14. CDR1 and CDR2 (germline): MDHEN, SYDVKM. This CDR3 contains 17 residues. CDR3 sequence: CASSFSLSGRGLNEQFF. The CDR3 DNA reads as TGTGCCAGCAGTTTTTCTCTCAGCGGGAGAGGCTTGAATGAGCAGTTCTTC. Combining the CDR3 with reference TRBV28 and TRBJ2-1 gives the whole variable domain DVKVTQSSRYLVKRTGEKVFLECVQDMDHENMFWYRQDPGLGLRLIYFSYDVKMKEKGDIPEGYSVSREKKERFSLILESASTNQTSMYLCASSFSLSGRGLNEQFFGPGTRLTVL.

This chain uses TRBV11-3 with TRBJ2-4, with D perhaps matching TRBD2 (7 bases). The CDR3 has 17 residues. The germline CDR1 and CDR2 sequences are SGHNT and YENEEA. Trimming removed 5 bases at V and 0 bases at J, with 17 bases between. Written as DNA, the CDR3 is TGTGCCAGCAGCCCGGGCGGGGGCGAAATAGCCAAAAACATTCAGTACTTC. Its translation is CASSPGGGEIAKNIQYF.

This rearrangement joins TRBV5-5 to TRBJ1-1; perhaps TRBD1 as D (6 bases). Trimming left V 3 bases short and J 3 bases short, with 21 bases between. The CDR3 runs to 17 residues. Germline CDR1 and CDR2: SGHKS and YYEKEE (reference sequence). CDR3 in DNA: TGTGCCAGCAGCTCCGGCCCCCACAGGGCTGGAGACACTGAAGCTTTCTTT. Its protein product is CASSSGPHRAGDTEAFF. Full variable domain (missing parts from reference TRBV5-5 and TRBJ1-1): DAGVTQSPTHLIKTRGQQVTLRCSPISGHKSVSWYQQVLGQGPQFIFQYYEKEERGRGNFPDRFSARQFPNYSSELNVNALLLGDSALYLCASSSGPHRAGDTEAFFGQGTRLTVV.